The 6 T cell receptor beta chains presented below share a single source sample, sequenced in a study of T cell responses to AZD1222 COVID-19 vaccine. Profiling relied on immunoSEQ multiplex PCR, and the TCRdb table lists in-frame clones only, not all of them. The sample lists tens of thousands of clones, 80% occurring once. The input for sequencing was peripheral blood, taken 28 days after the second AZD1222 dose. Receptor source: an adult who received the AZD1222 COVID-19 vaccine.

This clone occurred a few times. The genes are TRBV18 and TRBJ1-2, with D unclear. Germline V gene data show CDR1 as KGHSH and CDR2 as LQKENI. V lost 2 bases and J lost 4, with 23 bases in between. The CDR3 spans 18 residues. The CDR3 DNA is TGTGCCAGCTCACCAGAAAGTACTCAAACCCTAGGACCCTATGGCTACACCTTC. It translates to CASSPESTQTLGPYGYTF.

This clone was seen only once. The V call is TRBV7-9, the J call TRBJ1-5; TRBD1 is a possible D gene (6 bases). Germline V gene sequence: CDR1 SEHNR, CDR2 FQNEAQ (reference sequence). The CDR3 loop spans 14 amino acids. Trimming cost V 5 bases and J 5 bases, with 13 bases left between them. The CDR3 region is CASSRGGGDQPQHF. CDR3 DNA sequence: TGTGCCAGCAGCCGAGGAGGGGGAGATCAGCCCCAGCATTTT. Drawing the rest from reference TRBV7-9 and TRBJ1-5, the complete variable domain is DTGVSQNPRHKITKRGQNVTFRCDPISEHNRLYWYRQTLGQGPEFLTYFQNEAQLEKSRLLSDRFSAERPKGSFSTLEIQRTEQGDSAMYLCASSRGGGDQPQHFGDGTRLSIL.

The CDR3 DNA reads as TGCGCCAGCAGTCAATCGAGGGGGAAGATTTTGAAATCCTACGAGCAGTACTTC. Its protein product is CASSQSRGKILKSYEQYF. The chain couples TRBV23-1 to TRBJ2-7; D perhaps matches TRBD1 (6 bases). TRBV23-1 is an ORF for which the function is uncertain. This CDR3 region has 18 residues. V lost 0 bases and J lost 1, with 19 bases in between.

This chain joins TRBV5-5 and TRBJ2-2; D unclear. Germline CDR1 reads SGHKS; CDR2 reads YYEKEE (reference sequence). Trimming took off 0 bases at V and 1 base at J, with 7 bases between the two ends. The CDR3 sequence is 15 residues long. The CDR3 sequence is CASSLAGRNTGELFF. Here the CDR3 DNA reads TGTGCCAGCAGCTTGGCTGGTCGGAACACCGGGGAGCTGTTTTTT. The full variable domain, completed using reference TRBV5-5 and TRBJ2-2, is DAGVTQSPTHLIKTRGQQVTLRCSPISGHKSVSWYQQVLGQGPQFIFQYYEKEERGRGNFPDRFSARQFPNYSSELNVNALLLGDSALYLCASSLAGRNTGELFFGEGSRLTVL.

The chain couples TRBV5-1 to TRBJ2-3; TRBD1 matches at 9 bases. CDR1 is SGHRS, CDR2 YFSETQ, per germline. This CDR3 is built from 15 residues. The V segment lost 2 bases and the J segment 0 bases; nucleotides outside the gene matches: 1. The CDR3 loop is CASSLQGASTDTQYF. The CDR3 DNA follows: TGCGCCAGCAGCTTACAGGGGGCTAGCACAGATACGCAGTATTTT.

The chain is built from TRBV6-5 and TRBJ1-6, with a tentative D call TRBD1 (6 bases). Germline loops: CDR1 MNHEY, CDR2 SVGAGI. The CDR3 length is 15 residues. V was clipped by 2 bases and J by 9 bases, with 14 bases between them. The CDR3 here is CASSYTQGRISPLHF. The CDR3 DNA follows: TGTGCCAGCAGTTACACACAGGGTCGTATTTCACCCCTCCACTTT.